The source of this TCR beta chain is a study of T-cell memory formation after mild COVID-19. The study's findings and limits: The study detected some responding clones in pre-infection memory, suggesting cross-reactive memory joined. Most CD4+ clones that shrank were in CM and EM, while CD8+ ones turned up in EMRA.

From the 5' RACE reads, TCRdb called clonotypes with MiXCR, one entry per CDR3 protein. The sample shows hundreds of thousands of distinct CDR3 sequences, roughly 22% of them seen only once. This CDR3 is built from 16 residues. The germline V gene encodes CDR1 SGHTA and CDR2 FQGNSA. J gave up 4 bases and V 6 bases, and 10 bases lay outside the gene matches. Details on this clonotype: Antigen specificity is unknown.

The sequence derives from an adult woman who had mild COVID-19 (a few samples of this study predate the infection). Cell type and time point are not known. Sequencing was carried out using PBMCs or a T cell subset sorted from them (not recorded which). This chain uses TRBV7-2 with TRBJ2-3, with TRBD2 identical over 10 bases. The CDR3 protein is CASRPGSGRAADTQYF. CDR3 coding DNA: TGTGCCAGCAGGCCAGGGAGCGGGAGGGCCGCAGATACGCAGTATTTT.